Listed below are T cell receptor beta chains from one sample, sequenced in a study of post-analysis software for immune sequencing data. MiXCR was run by TCRdb on the PCR reads, yielding one entry per CDR3 protein. The sample has 700,000 to 800,000 distinct CDR3 sequences; 30% are singletons. The sequenced sample consisted of blood. Source of these receptors: a girl aged 5-17 years with multiple sclerosis. CDR3s include the opening cysteine and the closing phenylalanine or tryptophan. D genes are given only for firm matches. Some rows have no size entry. The others give once, few or many, or a class for an expanded clone.

d_call,j_call,v_call,clone_size,cdr3_aa,cdr3_nt
-,TRBJ2-7,TRBV7-2,-,CASSLIFRYEQYF,TGTGCCAGCAGCTTAATCTTCCGGTACGAGCAGTACTTC
TRBD1,TRBJ2-7,TRBV28,many,CASSPTGNNEQYF,TGTGCCAGCAGTCCGACAGGGAACAACGAGCAGTACTTC
-,TRBJ2-5,TRBV20-1,few,CSARAKGWLTETQYF,TGCAGTGCTAGAGCTAAGGGTTGGCTAACAGAGACCCAGTACTTC
-,TRBJ1-5,TRBV15,-,CATSRDMGPWNQPQHF,TGTGCCACCAGCAGAGATATGGGGCCGTGGAATCAGCCCCAGCATTTT
-,TRBJ1-1,TRBV7-2,few,CASSAHAGAEAFF,TGTGCCAGCAGCGCACATGCGGGGGCTGAAGCTTTCTTT
TRBD1,TRBJ2-1,TRBV29-1,-,CSTRRGLVQETQFF,TGCAGCACACGCAGGGGGTTGGTCCAAGAGACCCAGTTCTTC
-,TRBJ2-7,TRBV6-5,-,CASSYTSPGAPSYEQYF,TGTGCCAGCAGTTACACCTCTCCCGGGGCTCCCTCCTACGAGCAGTACTTC
-,TRBJ2-1,TRBV10-3,-,CAISEGQSSYNEQFF,TGTGCCATCAGTGAAGGGCAGAGCTCCTACAATGAGCAGTTCTTC
TRBD2,TRBJ2-3,TRBV9,many,CASSVYLADTDTQYF,TGTGCCAGCAGCGTTTATCTAGCGGACACAGATACGCAGTATTTT
-,TRBJ1-1,TRBV10-3,-,CAISVEGFENTEAFF,TGTGCCATCAGTGTTGAGGGTTTTGAGAACACTGAAGCTTTCTTT
-,TRBJ2-1,TRBV7-8,-,CASSLPTQGLYNEQFF,TGTGCCAGCAGCCTCCCCACACAGGGCTTGTACAATGAGCAGTTCTTC
TRBD2,TRBJ2-7,TRBV7-2,many,CASSLGATSGVYEQYF,TGTGCCAGCAGCTTAGGGGCGACTAGCGGCGTTTACGAGCAGTACTTC
-,TRBJ2-1,TRBV7-2,few,CASSLLKEQFF,TGTGCCAGCAGCTTACTGAAGGAGCAGTTCTTC
-,TRBJ2-5,TRBV7-2,-,CASSFRIRETQYF,TGTGCCAGCAGCTTTAGGATTCGGGAGACCCAGTACTTC
-,TRBJ2-1,TRBV7-2,many,CASRATHSSYNEQFF,TGTGCCAGCAGGGCGACGCACAGCTCCTACAATGAGCAGTTCTTC
-,TRBJ1-5,TRBV12-3/TRBV12-4,-,CASSLGVTVIGQPQHF,TGTGCCAGCAGTTTAGGCGTCACAGTTATCGGTCAGCCCCAGCATTTT
-,TRBJ2-5,TRBV20-1,-,CSARDWEKETQYF,TGCAGTGCTAGGGACTGGGAAAAAGAGACCCAGTACTTC
-,TRBJ1-2,TRBV3-1,-,CASSQSRQHYGYTF,TGTGCCAGCAGCCAATCGCGACAGCACTATGGCTACACCTTC
-,TRBJ2-3,TRBV29-1,-,CSVEAERSTDTQYF,TGCAGCGTTGAAGCGGAGCGTTCCACAGATACGCAGTATTTT
TRBD2,TRBJ2-1,TRBV12-3/TRBV12-4,-,CASSPSLRLAGSHYNEQFF,TGTGCCAGCAGCCCCTCCCTAAGACTAGCGGGGTCCCACTACAATGAGCAGTTCTTC
-,TRBJ1-2,TRBV9,few,CASSETASYGYTF,TGTGCCAGCAGCGAGACAGCTAGCTATGGCTACACCTTC
-,TRBJ1-2,TRBV19,few,CASSITRVSGYTF,TGTGCCAGTAGTATAACTCGAGTGTCTGGCTACACCTTC
-,TRBJ1-1,TRBV7-2,few,CASSLGPTAEAFF,TGTGCCAGCAGCTTAGGGCCGACCGCTGAAGCTTTCTTT
TRBD1,TRBJ2-1,TRBV20-1,-,CSALDRGPYNEQFF,TGCAGTGCCCTTGACAGGGGGCCCTACAATGAGCAGTTCTTC